This TCR beta chain originates from a study of monozygotic twins with inflammatory bowel disease. Germline V gene data show CDR1 as LGHNA and CDR2 as YNFKEQ. This CDR3 region has 16 residues. TCRdb reanalyzed the 5' RACE reads, giving one entry per CDR3 protein sequence and no DNA. The sample table includes approximately 400,000 distinct CDR3 sequences. This chain joins TRBV4-2 and TRBJ2-7; TCRdb returns TRBD2, unconfirmable since there is no DNA. The sequencing input was blood. This receptor was identified in a human donor with ulcerative colitis or Crohn's disease, or a healthy co-twin of an affected twin (not recorded which). CDR3 sequence reads: CASSQGTSGGPYEQYF.